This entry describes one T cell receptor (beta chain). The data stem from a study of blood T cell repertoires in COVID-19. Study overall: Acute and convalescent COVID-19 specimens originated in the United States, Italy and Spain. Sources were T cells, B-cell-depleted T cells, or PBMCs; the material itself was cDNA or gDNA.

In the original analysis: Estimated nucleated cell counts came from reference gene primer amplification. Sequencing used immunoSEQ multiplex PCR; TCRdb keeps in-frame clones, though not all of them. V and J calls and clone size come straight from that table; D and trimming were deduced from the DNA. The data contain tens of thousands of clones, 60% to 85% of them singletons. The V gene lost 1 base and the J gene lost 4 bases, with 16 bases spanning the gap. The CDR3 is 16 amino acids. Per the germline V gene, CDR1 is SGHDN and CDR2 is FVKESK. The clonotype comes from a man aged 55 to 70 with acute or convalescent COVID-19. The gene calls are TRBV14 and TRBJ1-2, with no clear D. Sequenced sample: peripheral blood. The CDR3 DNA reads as TGTGCCAGCAGCCAAGCCCTCACGGGGAACAGCTATGGCTACACCTTC. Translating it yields CASSQALTGNSYGYTF.